What follows describes a single T cell receptor beta chain. The data derive from a study of TIL therapy for anti-PD-1-resistant metastatic lung cancer. The time point was: pre-treatment sample, taken before nivolumab and TIL therapy. CDR1 MNHEY and CDR2 SVGEGT come from the germline V gene. CDR3 size: 14 residues. The V end was cut by 4 bases, the J end by 4 bases, with 11 bases between. The immunoSEQ assay was v3. The data were produced by immunoSEQ multiplex PCR, yet TCRdb's version contains in-frame clones alone and is incomplete. This table has approximately 50,000 clones, over 75% appearing once. The sequencing here drew on blood, taken at baseline. The genes are TRBV6-2 or TRBV6-3 and TRBJ2-1; TRBD2 is a possible D gene (5 bases). This clonotype was sampled from a person aged 25-85 years with non-small cell lung cancer. CDR3 protein: CASSFERAYNEQFF. Written as DNA, the CDR3 is TGTGCCAGCAGTTTCGAGAGGGCGTACAATGAGCAGTTCTTC.